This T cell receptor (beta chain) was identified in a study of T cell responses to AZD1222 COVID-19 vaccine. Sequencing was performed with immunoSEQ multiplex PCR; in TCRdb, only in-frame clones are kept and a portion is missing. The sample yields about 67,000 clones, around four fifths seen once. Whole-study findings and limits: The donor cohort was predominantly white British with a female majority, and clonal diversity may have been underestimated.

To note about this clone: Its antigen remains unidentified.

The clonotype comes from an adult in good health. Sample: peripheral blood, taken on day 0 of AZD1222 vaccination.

In DNA form, the CDR3 reads TGTGCCAGCAGCTACCGGACTACTAGCGGCGTTCGGGATGAGCAGTTCTTC. Translating gives CASSYRTTSGVRDEQFF. The gene calls are TRBV7-9 and TRBJ2-1, with 8 bases aligning to TRBD2. Germline assignment: CDR1 SEHNR and CDR2 FQNEAQ (reference sequence). This CDR3 is 17 amino acids long. V lost 4 bases, J lost 8 bases, and 16 bases stayed unmatched.